This T cell receptor (beta chain) stems from a study of human T cells and chemical hapten exposure. Looking at the study overall: Throughout the approximately 24-week study, diphenylcyclopropenone was applied weekly to the patients' scalps. Patients, predominantly female, presented with alopecia areata, totalis or universalis.

CDR3 size: 14 residues. The germline gives CDR1 SGHRS, CDR2 YFSETQ. Trimming removed 6 bases at V and 0 bases at J, with 11 bases between. Study observations and caveats: Patch test score rose with PT1 expanded TCR count, significant at thresholds 8, 16 and 32, not 4. After DPC sensitization, TCRs above 1 in 1000 frequency showed no change.

Indicated time point: pre-sensitization, week 0. As for treatment: therapeutic diphenylcyclopropenone sensitization with weekly scalp DPC. Note on this clonotype: Its target is not known.

TCRdb used MiXCR to reprocess the RACE reads, holding one entry per CDR3 protein. The data show 200,000 to 300,000 distinct CDR3 sequences, about 8.1% seen once. V usage is TRBV5-1 and J usage is TRBJ2-3; D not certain. The sequence derives from a woman aged 40 to 50 with alopecia areata. Some clones in this sample may be carry-over from other donors' samples. The source was whole blood, collected in connection with sensitization to the hapten diphenylcyclopropenone (DPC). The CDR3: CASKPFTSTDTQYF. CDR3 DNA: TGCGCCAGCAAGCCATTTACTAGCACAGATACGCAGTATTTT.